This T cell receptor (beta chain) appears in the sequencing data of a study of tissue T cells after allogeneic stem cell transplantation. Worth noting for this clone: Mouse germline and gene names are used. The read ends 1 residue before the CDR3 terminus; that terminus is restored from the germline J gene.

V gave up 4 bases and J gave up 1 base; unmatched junction bases: 4. Per the germline V gene, CDR1 is NSQYPW and CDR2 is LRSPGD (reference sequence). The CDR3 loop spans 15 amino acids. Clones were read by immunoSEQ multiplex PCR, and TCRdb kept only the in-frame ones, dropping some. In the table there are over 15,000 clones, roughly 72% of which are singletons. The specimen was spleen. This sequence originates from a female BALB/c mouse in good health. As its MHC haplotype, the strain has H2-d. V usage is TRBV1 and J usage is TRBJ2-1; 7 bases are shared with TRBD2. CDR3 bases read: TGCACCTGCAGTGGAGGACTGGCGAACTATGCTGAGCAGTTC. Protein sequence: CTCSGGLANYAEQF. The complete CDR3 reads CTCSGGLANYAEQFF. Full variable domain (rest looked up from reference TRBV1 and TRBJ2-1): VTLLEQNPRWRLVPRGQAVNLRCILKNSQYPWMSWYQQDLQKQLQWLFTLRSPGDKEVKSLPGADYLATRVTDTELRLQVANMSQGRTLYCTCSGGLANYAEQFFGPGTRLTVL.